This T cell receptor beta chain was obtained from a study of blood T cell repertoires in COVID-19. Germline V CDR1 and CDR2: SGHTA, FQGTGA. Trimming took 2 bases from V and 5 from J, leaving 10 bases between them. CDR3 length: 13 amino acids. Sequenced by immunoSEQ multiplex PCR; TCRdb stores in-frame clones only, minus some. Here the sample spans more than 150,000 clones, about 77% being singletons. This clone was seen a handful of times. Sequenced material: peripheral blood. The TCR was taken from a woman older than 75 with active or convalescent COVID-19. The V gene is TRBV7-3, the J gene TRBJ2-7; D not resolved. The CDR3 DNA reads TGTGCCAGCAGCTTAGTGCATGAGCACGAGCAGTACTTC. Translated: CASSLVHEHEQYF.